The 27 T cell receptor beta chains below all came from one sample that was sequenced in a study of CD8+ T cells in alopecia areata. RNA extraction and reverse transcription yielded cDNA as sequencing template. Generated by immunoSEQ multiplex PCR, the TCRdb table keeps only in-frame clones and is missing some. Of about 98,000 clones listed, roughly two fifths are singletons. Sample: CD4+ T cells sorted from blood. These receptors were taken from a human donor with alopecia areata.

A few counts support this clone. This chain's CDR3 is CSVDKAWTGGDEQFF. The CDR3, as DNA: TGCAGCGTTGATAAAGCGTGGACAGGGGGGGATGAGCAGTTCTTC. The J gene is TRBJ2-1, the V gene TRBV29-1; 10 nucleotides agree with TRBD1. Per germline, CDR1 SQVTM and CDR2 ANQGSEA. V was pared by 3 bases and J by 8 bases, with 10 bases of the junction left unmatched. The CDR3 consists of 15 residues.

This clone showed up just a few times. The genes are TRBV30 and TRBJ2-2, with 13 bases aligning to TRBD2. Germline V gene lookup returns CDR1 GTSNPN and CDR2 SVGIG (reference sequence). The CDR3 is 16 amino acids. CDR3 bases: TGTGCTCGTTCCGGGACTAGCGGGGTAAACACCGGGGAGCTGTTTTTT. It translates to CARSGTSGVNTGELFF. The full variable domain, completed using reference TRBV30 and TRBJ2-2, is SQTIHQWPATLVQPVGSPLSLECTVEGTSNPNLYWYRQAAGRGLQLLFYSVGIGQISSEVPQNLSASRPQDRQFILSSKKLLLSDSGFYLCARSGTSGVNTGELFFGEGSRLTVL.

Of note for this clone: One junction end does not reproduce the germline sequence, and a read error may be involved. The V and J genes are TRBV29-1 and TRBJ2-1, with 8 positions matching TRBD1. The CDR3 consists of 16 residues. CDR1 SQVTM and CDR2 ANQGSEA come from the germline V gene. CDR3 coding DNA: TGCAGCGTCGAAGGAATTAGGCAGGGGGCGGGCAATGAGCAGTTCTTC. As protein: CSVEGIRQGAGNEQFF.

This chain joins TRBV29-1 and TRBJ1-4; D is uncertain. CDR1 and CDR2 from the germline V gene are SQVTM and ANQGSEA. V was trimmed by 4 bases and J by 8 bases, leaving 8 bases between them. This CDR3 is built from 11 residues. The CDR3 reads CSVVVGEKLFF. As DNA, the CDR3 is TGCAGCGTTGTGGTCGGCGAAAAACTGTTTTTT. Full variable domain (outside the CDR3, taken from reference TRBV29-1 and TRBJ1-4): SAVISQKPSRDICQRGTSLTIQCQVDSQVTMMFWYRQQPGQSLTLIATANQGSEATYESGFVIDKFPISRPNLTFSTLTVSNMSPEDSSIYLCSVVVGEKLFFGSGTQLSVL.

Written as DNA, the CDR3 is TGTGCCGGCGGGAGGGAGACCCAGTACTTC. It is translated as CAGGRETQYF. The chain has TRBV28 and TRBJ2-5; TRBD2 aligns across 8 bases. The J segment lost 5 bases and the V segment lost 11 bases, leaving 1 base of the junction unmatched. The CDR3 length is 10 residues. Germline CDR1 is MDHEN and CDR2 is SYDVKM.

J is TRBJ2-3 and V is TRBV4-2; D gene unclear. Germline assignment: CDR1 LGHNA and CDR2 YNFKEQ. The V end lost 1 base, the J end lost 3 bases, and 5 bases lay between the germline ends. The CDR3 consists of 13 residues. For the CDR3, the DNA is TGTGCCAGCAGCCAAGTTAAAACAGATACGCAGTATTTT. Its translation is CASSQVKTDTQYF.

The rearrangement uses TRBV30 and TRBJ2-5; 13 bases are a match to TRBD2. Germline CDR1 GTSNPN, CDR2 SVGIG (reference sequence). The CDR3 length is 16 residues. The junction had 8 bases not matched to a gene; V was cut back by 2 bases and J by 5 bases. For the CDR3, the DNA is TGTGCCTGGAGTCCGCGGACTAGCGGGAGTGGTGAGACCCAGTACTTC. Translating gives CAWSPRTSGSGETQYF.

The genes are TRBV7-2 and TRBJ2-7; 7 bases are shared with TRBD2. The CDR3 length is 16 residues. With 1 base clipped from V and 3 bases from J, the junction kept 9 bases outside the gene matches. The V gene's germline CDR1 is SGHTA and CDR2 FQGNSA. CDR3 loop: CASSLVAGRSVYEQYF. CDR3 in DNA: TGTGCCAGCAGCTTAGTAGCCGGGAGGAGTGTCTACGAGCAGTACTTC.

The chain uses TRBV2 and TRBJ2-7; the D gene is possibly TRBD1 (6 bases). Looked up from germline, CDR1 is SNHLY and CDR2 is FYNNEI. This CDR3 has 14 amino acids. With 5 bases removed from V and 2 bases from J, the gap between germline ends came to 13 bases. The CDR3 here is CASSRSTGTYEQYF. CDR3 in DNA: TGTGCCAGCAGTCGTTCCACAGGGACCTACGAGCAGTACTTC.

Comment on this clone: The same CDR3 arises from other DNA sequences in this sample as well. The chain recombines TRBV29-1 with TRBJ2-5, with D possibly TRBD1 on 5 matching bases. V lost 2 bases, J lost 4 bases, and 5 bases lay in between. Germline CDR1 reads SQVTM; CDR2 reads ANQGSEA. This CDR3 comprises 11 residues. CDR3 DNA sequence: TGCAGCGTTGAAAGGGGAGAGACCCAGTACTTC. Protein: CSVERGETQYF.

This chain joins TRBV6-5 and TRBJ2-3; 9 nucleotides agree with TRBD2. The CDR3 extends over 15 amino acids. Germline CDR1 is MNHEY and CDR2 is SVGAGI. Trimming took 6 bases from V and 3 from J; bases not matched to a gene: 7. The CDR3 region is CASSPSGAGTDTQYF. In DNA, the CDR3 is TGTGCCAGCAGCCCTAGCGGGGCGGGGACAGATACGCAGTATTTT.

This clone was counted only a few times. The genes are TRBV29-1 and TRBJ2-4; D tentatively fits TRBD1 or TRBD2 (5 bases each). The length of the CDR3 is 14 residues. Deletions cut 3 bases from V and 8 bases from J, with 17 bases between. Germline V CDR1 and CDR2: SQVTM, ANQGSEA. This chain's CDR3 is CSVDLAGLGDIQYF. The CDR3 DNA follows: TGCAGCGTTGACCTCGCAGGATTGGGGGACATTCAGTACTTC.

The genes are TRBV20-1 and TRBJ2-3; D remains unclear. V was trimmed by 8 bases and J by 1 base, leaving 7 bases between them. This CDR3 comprises 11 residues. The germline gives CDR1 DFQATT, CDR2 SNEGSKA (reference sequence). CDR3 sequence (DNA): TGCAGTACTGTCCGCACAGATACGCAGTATTTT. It codes for CSTVRTDTQYF.

This clone was seen at least ten times. The chain combines TRBV7-9 with TRBJ1-1, with D unclear. Trimming shortened V by 2 bases and J by 1 base, and 8 bases separated the two germline ends. The CDR3 loop spans 14 amino acids. The V gene's germline CDR1 is SEHNR and CDR2 FQNEAQ (reference sequence). The CDR3 nucleotides are TGTGCCAGCAGCTTATCATACCCGAACACTGAAGCTTTCTTT. It encodes CASSLSYPNTEAFF.

The chain uses TRBV27 and TRBJ2-7; TRBD2 matches at 9 bases. V lost 6 bases to trimming and J lost 5 bases; unmatched junction nucleotides: 5. The CDR3 length is 13 residues. The V gene's germline CDR1 is MNHEY and CDR2 SMNVEV (reference sequence). The CDR3 DNA reads TGTGCCAGCAGGCGACTAGCGGCAGACGAGCAGTACTTC. Its translation is CASRRLAADEQYF.

The chain couples TRBV29-1 to TRBJ2-7, with D possibly TRBD1 on 5 matching bases. The ends were cut back, 3 bases at V and 4 bases at J, with 10 bases in the middle. CDR1 and CDR2 (germline): SQVTM, ANQGSEA. The CDR3 sequence is 12 residues long. CDR3 in amino acids: CSVDDSSYEQYF. CDR3 DNA: TGCAGCGTTGACGACAGCTCTTACGAGCAGTACTTC.

J is TRBJ2-2 and V is TRBV11-2; D perhaps matches TRBD1 (7 bases). The V end was cut by 5 bases, the J end by 1 base, with 11 bases between. The CDR3 is 15 amino acids. CDR1 and CDR2 (germline): SGHAT, FQNNGV. In DNA, the CDR3 is TGTGCCAGCAGCACTCAGGGGGGGAACACCGGGGAGCTGTTTTTT. It is translated as CASSTQGGNTGELFF.

This clone has more than one count but fewer than ten. The CDR3 nucleotides are TGCAGCGTTGGCCAGCCAAATGAAAAACTGTTTTTT. As protein: CSVGQPNEKLFF. V gene TRBV29-1 combines with J gene TRBJ1-4, with D uncertain. The CDR3 totals 12 residues. Germline CDR1 is SQVTM and CDR2 is ANQGSEA. Trimming pared 4 bases from V and 5 bases from J, leaving 8 bases between.

CDR3 coding DNA: TGCAGCGCCCGGGGGGCCACAGATACGCAGTATTTT. Translating it yields CSARGATDTQYF. This sequence joins TRBV29-1 and TRBJ2-3; weak D call: TRBD2 (7 bases). V was trimmed by 7 bases and J by 2 bases, leaving 10 bases between them. CDR1 is SQVTM and CDR2 is ANQGSEA in the germline V gene. This CDR3 has 12 residues.

This chain links TRBV11-2 with TRBJ2-5; TRBD1 might be the D (7 bases). CDR1 SGHAT and CDR2 FQNNGV come from the germline V gene. V was clipped by 5 bases and J by 9 bases, with 19 bases between them. The CDR3 runs 14 residues. The CDR3 DNA is TGTGCCAGCAGCCCTCGACAGGGCGGAGGGTCCCAGTACTTC. Protein: CASSPRQGGGSQYF. The full variable domain, its missing parts supplied by reference TRBV11-2 and TRBJ2-5, is EAGVAQSPRYKIIEKRQSVAFWCNPISGHATLYWYQQILGQGPKLLIQFQNNGVVDDSQLPKDRFSAERLKGVDSTLKIQPAKLEDSAVYLCASSPRQGGGSQYFGPGTRLLVL.

This rearrangement joins TRBV28 to TRBJ2-7; D is perhaps TRBD1 or TRBD2 (5 bases each). Trimming took 3 bases from V and 5 from J, leaving 26 bases between them. Germline V gene lookup returns CDR1 MDHEN and CDR2 SYDVKM. The CDR3 is 18 amino acids. CDR3: CASSFRSSTGTQGDEQYF. In DNA form, the CDR3 reads TGTGCCAGCAGTTTCAGGAGTTCTACCGGGACCCAGGGCGACGAGCAGTACTTC.

The chain recombines TRBV29-1 with TRBJ2-5; 8 nucleotides agree with TRBD1. Trimming cost V 7 bases and J 4 bases; bases outside gene matches: 11. Per the germline V gene, CDR1 is SQVTM and CDR2 is ANQGSEA. This CDR3 comprises 14 residues. The CDR3 here is CSAGPRGRRETQYF. The DNA of the CDR3 is TGCAGCGCCGGCCCCAGGGGGCGAAGAGAGACCCAGTACTTC.

This clone appeared a few times. The V and J genes are TRBV29-1 and TRBJ1-1; D remains unclear. CDR3 length: 13 residues. The V and J ends lost 6 bases and 1 base respectively, with 12 bases between them. Germline CDR1 and CDR2: SQVTM and ANQGSEA. CDR3 in DNA: TGCAGCGTCCTAGCGGGCGGGAACACTGAAGCTTTCTTT. It encodes CSVLAGGNTEAFF.

This clone was seen only a few times. The CDR3 region is CSGGDYKQFF. Here the CDR3 DNA reads TGCAGCGGCGGGGACTACAAGCAGTTCTTC. The chain uses TRBV29-1 and TRBJ2-1, with 7 bases fitting TRBD2. The trim removed 7 bases at V and 11 bases at J, leaving 5 bases unmatched. Germline V gives CDR1 SQVTM, CDR2 ANQGSEA. CDR3 size: 10 residues.

V is TRBV29-1 and J is TRBJ2-3; 8 nucleotides match TRBD2. The CDR3 length is 15 residues. Germline values: CDR1 SQVTM, CDR2 ANQGSEA. Trimming took 4 bases from V and 1 from J; bases not matched to a gene: 7. CDR3 coding DNA: TGCAGCGTTGTCCCCCGGGAGGGCGGCACAGATACGCAGTATTTT. Its protein product is CSVVPREGGTDTQYF.

This clone has just one count. The V gene is TRBV2, the J gene TRBJ2-5; 8 positions agree with TRBD1. This CDR3 has 14 amino acids. The germline gives CDR1 SNHLY, CDR2 FYNNEI. After removal of 6 bases from V and 5 bases from J, the junction contained 8 bases not matched to a gene. CDR3 sequence (DNA): TGTGCCAGCAGCAAAGGACAGGGCCTCGAGACCCAGTACTTC. Protein sequence: CASSKGQGLETQYF.

V is TRBV5-1 and J is TRBJ2-3; D call uncertain. V was cut by 1 base and J by 0 bases, with 9 bases left in between. Germline lookup yields CDR1 SGHRS and CDR2 YFSETQ. This CDR3 comprises 15 residues. The CDR3 DNA reads as TGCGCCAGCAGCTTGCAGGACCCGAGCACAGATACGCAGTATTTT. This translates into CASSLQDPSTDTQYF.